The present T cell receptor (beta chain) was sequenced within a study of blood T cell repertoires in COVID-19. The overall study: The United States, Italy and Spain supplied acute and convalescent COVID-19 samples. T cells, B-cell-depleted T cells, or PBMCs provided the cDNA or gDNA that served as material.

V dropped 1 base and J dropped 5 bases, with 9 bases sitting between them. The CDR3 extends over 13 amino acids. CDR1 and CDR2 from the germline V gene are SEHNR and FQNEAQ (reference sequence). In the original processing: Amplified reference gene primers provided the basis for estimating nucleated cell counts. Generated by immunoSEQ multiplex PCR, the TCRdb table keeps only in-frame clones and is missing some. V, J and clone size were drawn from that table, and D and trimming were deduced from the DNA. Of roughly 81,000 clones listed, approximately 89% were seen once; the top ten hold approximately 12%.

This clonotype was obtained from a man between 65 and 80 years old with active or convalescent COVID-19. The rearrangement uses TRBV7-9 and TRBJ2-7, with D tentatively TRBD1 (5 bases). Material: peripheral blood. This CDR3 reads CASSLVGAHEQYF. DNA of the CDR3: TGTGCCAGCAGCTTAGTTGGGGCCCACGAGCAGTACTTC.